This TCR beta chain was recorded in a study of blood T cells in healthy people across ages. The CDR3 spans 13 residues. V gave up 6 bases and J gave up 7 bases, with 13 bases separating them. Through a sample-barcoded 5' primer and a J-beta primer mix, a second PCR was run for roughly 7 to 11 cycles. TCRdb recomputed calls from the 5' RACE reads with MiXCR, one row per CDR3 protein. Of hundreds of thousands of distinct CDR3 sequences in the sample, 25% to 35% were seen once. What was sequenced was blood. The sequence was collected from a woman aged 80 or older in good health. The chain employs TRBV12-3 or TRBV12-4 and TRBJ2-1; D is perhaps TRBD1 (5 bases). CDR3 amino acids: CASSPDAGNEQFF. The CDR3 DNA reads TGTGCCAGCAGCCCCGATGCAGGGAATGAGCAGTTCTTC.